These 22 T cell receptor beta chains were sequenced from one sample in a study of blood T cell repertoires in COVID-19. Clones were read by immunoSEQ multiplex PCR, and TCRdb kept only the in-frame ones, dropping some. The sample gives roughly 160,000 clones, approximately 91% of which show up once; roughly 5% is in the top ten. The material sequenced was peripheral blood. All receptors come from a man aged 18 to 30 with COVID-19, enrolled during active disease.

The chain recombines TRBV6-5 with TRBJ2-1; D may be TRBD2 (6 bases). Per germline, CDR1 MNHEY and CDR2 SVGAGI. The CDR3 has 12 amino acids. V was clipped by 6 bases and J by 7 bases, with 10 bases between them. CDR3 sequence reads: CASRTRRNEQFF. CDR3 coding DNA: TGTGCCAGCAGGACTAGGAGGAATGAGCAGTTCTTC.

V gene TRBV7-3 combines with J gene TRBJ2-1; TRBD2 is a possible D gene (6 bases). Germline lookup yields CDR1 SGHTA and CDR2 FQGTGA. V gave up 1 base and J gave up 3 bases, with 10 bases separating them. CDR3 size: 15 residues. CDR3 DNA sequence: TGTGCCAGCAGCTTAAACGCGGGAAACTACAATGAGCAGTTCTTC. It encodes CASSLNAGNYNEQFF.

The chain couples TRBV28 to TRBJ2-7, with a tentative D call TRBD2 (5 bases). This CDR3 has 15 residues. V dropped 6 bases and J dropped 1 base, with 16 bases sitting between them. CDR1 and CDR2 (germline): MDHEN, SYDVKM. CDR3 in DNA: TGTGCCAGCAGGCCTGCGGGCCTGGGGTCCTACGAGCAGTACTTC. It yields the protein CASRPAGLGSYEQYF.

The rearrangement uses TRBV6-2 or TRBV6-3 and TRBJ1-5, with D possibly TRBD1 on 6 matching bases. The germline V and J ends were trimmed by 3 bases and 3 bases, with 12 bases remaining between them. Germline V gene sequence: CDR1 MNHEY, CDR2 SVGEGT. This CDR3 is built from 15 residues. The CDR3 here is CASSYRTDPNQPQHF. The CDR3, as DNA: TGTGCCAGCAGTTATAGGACAGACCCCAATCAGCCCCAGCATTTT.

The CDR3 DNA reads TGCGCCAGCAGCTTGGACGTACGGGGGGGTCGAGAGACCCAGTACTTC. Translation: CASSLDVRGGRETQYF. The chain combines TRBV5-1 with TRBJ2-5; 8 nucleotides match TRBD2. There are 16 residues in the CDR3. The germline V gene has CDR1 SGHRS and CDR2 YFSETQ. V shed 0 bases, J shed 4 bases, and the junction held 8 bases outside the gene matches.

For the CDR3, the DNA is TGTGCCAGCAGTCTACAGGGGCCGAGCACAGATACGCAGTATTTT. Translated: CASSLQGPSTDTQYF. V usage is TRBV6-6 and J usage is TRBJ2-3, with 7 bases fitting TRBD1. Germline lookup yields CDR1 MNHNY and CDR2 SVGAGI (reference sequence). With 5 bases clipped from V and 0 bases from J, the junction kept 5 bases outside the gene matches. The CDR3 spans 15 residues.

Comments on this clone: The same CDR3 can be traced to other DNA sequences in this sample. The gene calls are TRBV19 and TRBJ1-5; 9 positions agree with TRBD1. The CDR3 extends over 13 amino acids. CDR1 LNHDA and CDR2 SQIVND come from the germline V gene (reference sequence). J was trimmed by 5 bases and V by 6 bases; bases with no gene match: 2. CDR3 sequence (DNA): TGTGCCAGTAGCCGGGACAGGGATCAGCCCCAGCATTTT. It translates to CASSRDRDQPQHF.

The CDR3 nucleotides are TGTGCCAGCAACCCCTCCTCCGGGATCTCCTACGAGCAGTACTTC. Protein sequence: CASNPSSGISYEQYF. The gene calls are TRBV6-5 and TRBJ2-7, with D possibly TRBD2 on 5 matching bases. This CDR3 spans 15 amino acids. V lost 7 bases, J lost 0 bases, and 16 bases lay in between. CDR1 is MNHEY, CDR2 SVGAGI, per germline.

J is TRBJ2-1 and V is TRBV28; 12 bases are shared with TRBD2. CDR1 MDHEN and CDR2 SYDVKM come from the germline V gene. This CDR3 region has 16 residues. V was clipped by 3 bases and J by 3 bases; unmatched bases: 3. The CDR3 DNA reads as TGTGCCAGCAGTTTCGGACTAGCGGGAAACTACAATGAGCAGTTCTTC. Protein sequence: CASSFGLAGNYNEQFF.

This rearrangement joins TRBV28 to TRBJ2-7, with 8 nucleotides matching TRBD1. Losses at the gene ends were 6 bases for V and 7 bases for J; bases not matched to a gene: 14. The CDR3 length is 15 residues. Germline-derived CDR1 and CDR2 are MDHEN and SYDVKM. Here the CDR3 DNA reads TGTGCCAGCAGGGGCGACAGGGGCCCCCTTGGAGAGCAGTACTTC. Translation gives CASRGDRGPLGEQYF.

This clone came up a few times. The chain links TRBV11-1 to TRBJ2-1; TRBD2 matches at 8 bases. V gave up 5 bases and J gave up 8 bases; unmatched junction bases: 14. Germline CDR1 and CDR2: SGHAT and FQDESV (reference sequence). The length of the CDR3 is 16 residues. CDR3 bases: TGTGCCAGCAGCCCCACCGGGACTAGGAGGTCCTATGAGCAGTTCTTC. It encodes CASSPTGTRRSYEQFF.

This chain connects TRBV7-2 to TRBJ1-2; 8 positions agree with TRBD1. Germline V gives CDR1 SGHTA, CDR2 FQGNSA. The CDR3 has 14 amino acids. Unmatched junction bases numbered 8, after V lost 5 bases and J lost 6 bases. Written as DNA, the CDR3 is TGTGCCAGCAGCCCGTCAGGGGGCTTCGATGGCTACACCTTC. As protein: CASSPSGGFDGYTF.

The chain employs TRBV5-1 and TRBJ1-2; 10 bases agree with TRBD1. V lost 5 bases and J lost 7; bases outside the gene matches: 11. The CDR3 loop spans 15 amino acids. Germline V gene sequence: CDR1 SGHRS, CDR2 YFSETQ. The CDR3 DNA reads TGCGCCAGCAGGGACGGGACAGGGGAGTACGTTGGCTACACCTTC. Translation gives CASRDGTGEYVGYTF.

V gene TRBV18 combines with J gene TRBJ2-1; possibly TRBD2 for D (5 bases). The germline V and J ends were trimmed by 3 bases and 10 bases, with 13 bases remaining between them. Per the germline V gene, CDR1 is KGHSH and CDR2 is LQKENI. This CDR3 has 13 residues. Written as DNA, the CDR3 is TGTGCCAGCTCACCCTCCGGACGGGAAGAGCAGTTCTTC. Its protein product is CASSPSGREEQFF.

This chain links TRBV20-1 with TRBJ2-1; maybe TRBD2 (5 bases). This CDR3 contains 15 residues. Per the germline V gene, CDR1 is DFQATT and CDR2 is SNEGSKA (reference sequence). Between the trimmed V and J ends, which lost 3 bases and 0 bases, there was a span of 12 bases. This CDR3 reads CSASLARSSYNEQFF. The CDR3 DNA sequence: TGCAGTGCTAGTTTAGCGAGGAGCTCCTACAATGAGCAGTTCTTC.

This chain joins TRBV9 and TRBJ2-7; no clear D gene. The V end was cut by 0 bases, the J end by 0 bases, with 10 bases between. Germline CDR1 reads SGDLS; CDR2 reads YYNGEE. The CDR3 extends over 15 amino acids. The CDR3 DNA is TGTGCCAGCAGCGTAGATGACGGAGTCTCCTACGAGCAGTACTTC. As protein: CASSVDDGVSYEQYF. Together with reference TRBV9 and TRBJ2-7, the CDR3 gives the full variable domain: DSGVTQTPKHLITATGQRVTLRCSPRSGDLSVYWYQQSLDQGLQFLIQYYNGEERAKGNILERFSAQQFPDLHSELNLSSLELGDSALYFCASSVDDGVSYEQYFGPGTRLTVT.

The chain carries TRBV7-2 and TRBJ1-6, with 8 bases fitting TRBD1. Germline loops: CDR1 SGHTA, CDR2 FQGNSA. CDR3 length: 15 amino acids. V was clipped by 2 bases and J by 6 bases; unmatched bases: 3. The CDR3 DNA sequence: TGTGCCAGCAGCTTATTGCAGGGGGCTAATTCACCCCTCCACTTT. This sequence encodes CASSLLQGANSPLHF.

V gene TRBV5-5 combines with J gene TRBJ1-2; D uncertain. Trimming left V 4 bases short and J 4 bases short, with 14 bases between. The germline V gene encodes CDR1 SGHKS and CDR2 YYEKEE (reference sequence). This CDR3 has 14 residues. CDR3 amino acids: CASSPTLIPYGYTF. Here the CDR3 DNA reads TGTGCCAGCAGCCCTACCCTTATCCCCTATGGCTACACCTTC. Full variable domain (missing parts from reference TRBV5-5 and TRBJ1-2): DAGVTQSPTHLIKTRGQQVTLRCSPISGHKSVSWYQQVLGQGPQFIFQYYEKEERGRGNFPDRFSARQFPNYSSELNVNALLLGDSALYLCASSPTLIPYGYTFGSGTRLTVV.

This clone was detected many times. V is TRBV6-2 or TRBV6-3 and J is TRBJ2-5; D call uncertain. This CDR3 has 11 amino acids. V was pared by 2 bases and J by 5 bases, with 3 bases between. Germline assignment: CDR1 MNHEY and CDR2 SVGEGT. CDR3 protein: CASSYPETQYF. CDR3 nucleotide sequence: TGTGCCAGCAGTTACCCGGAGACCCAGTACTTC.

V is TRBV6-9 and J is TRBJ2-3; 7 nucleotides line up with TRBD2. The CDR3 contains 14 residues. After removal of 11 bases from V and 2 bases from J, the junction contained 10 bases not matched to a gene. Germline CDR1 is MNHGY and CDR2 is SVAAGI. Written as DNA, the CDR3 is TGTGCCCCGGGGGGTTGGGGGTTCACAGATACGCAGTATTTT. This codes for CAPGGWGFTDTQYF.

The chain links TRBV4-1 to TRBJ2-1; perhaps TRBD2 as D (6 bases). CDR1 is MGHRA and CDR2 is YSYEKL in the germline V gene. CDR3 size: 13 residues. V was cut by 1 base and J by 9 bases, with 10 bases left in between. The CDR3 reads CASSQVGAGEQFF. CDR3 DNA: TGCGCCAGCAGCCAAGTCGGAGCGGGTGAGCAGTTCTTC.

This clone was observed a few times. The genes are TRBV7-2 and TRBJ1-1; 7 bases agree with TRBD1. With V trimmed by 6 bases and J by 4 bases, 8 bases remained unmatched. CDR1 is SGHTA, CDR2 FQGNSA, per germline. CDR3 length: 14 residues. The CDR3 loop is CASSTRGRGTEAFF. For the CDR3, the DNA is TGTGCCAGCAGTACTAGGGGGCGCGGCACTGAAGCTTTCTTT.